Following are 25 T cell receptor beta chains from one sample sequenced in a study of regulatory T cells in long-lasting Graves disease. Combining iRepertoire HTBI primers with Arm-PCR of CDR3 regions, the authors built TCR beta libraries. Using its own MiXCR run on the multiplex PCR reads, TCRdb lists one record per CDR3 protein. The data hold roughly 510,000 distinct CDR3 sequences, with roughly a sixth observed a single time. Sample time point: newly diagnosed GD, antithyroid drugs for less than 3 months. The TCR library used RNA extracted from PBMCs. This sample was shared with a second study, whose subject was T cells in Graves' hyperthyroidism and ophthalmopathy.

The source was peripheral blood mononuclear cells (PBMCs), collected at new diagnosis, from a patient treated with antithyroid drugs. The receptor source for this set is a man aged 18 to 35 with Graves disease.

This clonotype was picked up many times. The rearrangement links TRBV11-2 to TRBJ2-7; 8 positions agree with TRBD1. The CDR3 runs 17 residues. Germline V gene data show CDR1 as SGHAT and CDR2 as FQNNGV. Germline trimming cut 1 base from V and 6 bases from J; bases unmatched to any gene: 14. For the CDR3, the DNA is TGTGCCAGCAGCTTAGGAGGTCTGTGGGGACAGGTCGTCGAGCAGTACTTC. It translates to CASSLGGLWGQVVEQYF.

This clonotype has just a few counts. The chain carries TRBV12-3 or TRBV12-4 and TRBJ1-1; 12 positions match TRBD1. V shed 6 bases and J 4 bases; nucleotides not matched to a gene: 6. The CDR3 runs to 15 residues. DNA of the CDR3: TGTGCCAGCAGAGCGCGGGACAGGGGGCGCACTGAAGCTTTCTTT. Translation gives CASRARDRGRTEAFF.

The chain couples TRBV6-5 to TRBJ2-3, with D perhaps TRBD1 (5 bases). Germline V gene sequence: CDR1 MNHEY, CDR2 SVGAGI. The V gene lost 0 bases and the J gene lost 1 base, with 11 bases spanning the gap. The CDR3 sequence is 16 residues long. The CDR3 DNA sequence: TGTGCCAGCAGTTACTCAGCCAGGGCCCGCACAGATACGCAGTATTTT. Translation: CASSYSARARTDTQYF.

This chain connects TRBV6-2 or TRBV6-3 to TRBJ1-5; D perhaps matches TRBD1 (6 bases). Trimming took 5 bases from V and 7 from J, leaving 15 bases between them. Germline assignment: CDR1 MNHEY and CDR2 SVGEGT. This CDR3 spans 14 amino acids. The CDR3 loop is CASSRQDVGQPQHF. The CDR3 DNA sequence: TGTGCCAGCAGTCGACAGGACGTGGGACAGCCCCAGCATTTT.

The chain is built from TRBV29-1 and TRBJ2-7; D may match TRBD1 or TRBD2 (6 bases each). The CDR3 spans 10 residues. V lost 7 bases, J lost 5 bases, and 9 bases lay in between. The germline V gene has CDR1 SQVTM and CDR2 ANQGSEA. CDR3 sequence (DNA): TGCAGCGCCGGGGGCGACGAGCAGTACTTC. Translation: CSAGGDEQYF.

This clonotype was detected a few times. A junction end diverges from the germline sequence, so it may reflect a read error. This rearrangement joins TRBV6-1 to TRBJ2-2; 14 nucleotides line up with TRBD2. Germline CDR1 and CDR2: MNHNS and SASEGT. This CDR3 spans 18 amino acids. In DNA, the CDR3 is TGTGCCAGCATGAGGGTGGGACTAGCGGGAGCGAGCACCGGGGAGCTGGTTTTT. Its protein product is CASMRVGLAGASTGELVF.

J is TRBJ2-7 and V is TRBV2, with D perhaps assigned TRBD1 or TRBD2 (6 bases each). Trimming took 6 bases from V and 5 from J, leaving 29 bases between them. The CDR3 sequence is 18 residues long. Germline assignment: CDR1 SNHLY and CDR2 FYNNEI. The CDR3 sequence is CASSAPYPQGREDHEQYF. DNA for the CDR3: TGTGCCAGCAGCGCCCCCTACCCACAGGGAAGGGAGGATCACGAGCAGTACTTC.

There are a few counts of this clonotype. This CDR3 is CATSRDRETGANTEAFF. For the CDR3, the DNA is TGTGCCACCAGCAGAGATCGAGAAACAGGGGCGAACACTGAAGCTTTCTTT. The chain employs TRBV15 and TRBJ1-1; 7 bases map to TRBD1. The CDR3 has 17 amino acids. Germline V gene data show CDR1 as LNHNV and CDR2 as YYDKDF (reference sequence). With 0 bases clipped from V and 1 base from J, the junction kept 8 bases outside the gene matches.

This clonotype was seen at least ten times. V gene TRBV19 combines with J gene TRBJ1-1; 7 bases line up with TRBD1. After removal of 1 base from V and 3 bases from J, the junction contained 2 bases not matched to a gene. The V gene's germline CDR1 is LNHDA and CDR2 SQIVND (reference sequence). This CDR3 region has 14 residues. The CDR3 DNA sequence: TGTGCCAGTAGTATAGGCCAGGGGGACACTGAAGCTTTCTTT. Translated, it gives CASSIGQGDTEAFF.

V usage is TRBV7-9 and J usage is TRBJ2-1, with D tentatively TRBD2 (7 bases). Trimming took off 5 bases at V and 6 bases at J, with 17 bases between the two ends. The CDR3 spans 15 residues. The germline gives CDR1 SEHNR, CDR2 FQNEAQ (reference sequence). Written as DNA, the CDR3 is TGTGCCAGCAGCCCAGAGGGGGGGGCCCGCAATGAGCAGTTCTTC. Amino acids: CASSPEGGARNEQFF. Complete variable domain (other parts from reference TRBV7-9 and TRBJ2-1): DTGVSQNPRHKITKRGQNVTFRCDPISEHNRLYWYRQTLGQGPEFLTYFQNEAQLEKSRLLSDRFSAERPKGSFSTLEIQRTEQGDSAMYLCASSPEGGARNEQFFGPGTRLTVL.

In this sample, this clonotype turned up many times. This chain joins TRBV5-6 and TRBJ1-5; TRBD1 might be the D (5 bases). This CDR3 contains 13 residues. Trimming cost V 1 base and J 6 bases, with 8 bases left between them. Germline values: CDR1 SGHDT, CDR2 YYEEEE. CDR3 DNA sequence: TGTGCCAGCAGCTTGAGCGGGGGTCAGCCCCAGCATTTT. Its translation: CASSLSGGQPQHF.

This clonotype was seen a handful of times. This chain connects TRBV9 to TRBJ2-7; D is uncertain. The CDR3 covers 14 residues. CDR1 is SGDLS and CDR2 is YYNGEE in the germline V gene. The V end lost 0 bases, the J end lost 5 bases, and 12 bases lay between the germline ends. Written as DNA, the CDR3 is TGTGCCAGCAGCGTAGAGTCTAGAGCCCACGAGCAGTACTTC. It is translated as CASSVESRAHEQYF.

This clonotype was seen ten or more times. The genes are TRBV5-8 and TRBJ2-7; the D gene is possibly TRBD1 (5 bases). Germline CDR1 reads SGHTS; CDR2 reads YDEGEE. V lost 9 bases to trimming and J lost 4 bases, with 17 bases between them. The CDR3 runs to 13 residues. CDR3 residues: CATRPGQGYEQYF. CDR3 bases: TGTGCCACCCGCCCGGGCCAGGGATACGAGCAGTACTTC.

The gene calls are TRBV2 and TRBJ1-5; D not certain. The CDR3 is 13 amino acids. Trimming pared 8 bases from V and 5 bases from J, leaving 13 bases between. Germline V lookup: CDR1 SNHLY, CDR2 FYNNEI. The CDR3 region is CASDEGNYQPQHF. In DNA, the CDR3 is TGTGCCAGCGATGAGGGTAATTATCAGCCCCAGCATTTT.

Only a few counts were recorded for this clonotype. The junction departs from the called germline gene at one end, perhaps through a read error. The gene calls are TRBV2 and TRBJ1-2, with 8 bases identical to TRBD1. Germline-derived CDR1 and CDR2 are SNHLY and FYNNEI. This CDR3 is 18 amino acids long. CDR3 protein: CASSEEEPDRGRNYGCTF. Here the CDR3 DNA reads TGTGCCAGCAGTGAAGAAGAACCCGACAGGGGCAGGAACTATGGCTGCACCTTC.

This clonotype was recorded at least ten times. The CDR3: CASSGPARNYGYTF. CDR3 sequence (DNA): TGTGCCAGCAGTGGGCCCGCCAGGAACTATGGCTACACCTTC. This rearrangement joins TRBV6-1 to TRBJ1-2; no firm D call. V was clipped by 4 bases and J by 2 bases, with 11 bases between them. The length of the CDR3 is 14 residues. Germline lookup yields CDR1 MNHNS and CDR2 SASEGT.

The chain is built from TRBV6-5 and TRBJ2-2; D remains ambiguous. Between the trimmed V and J ends, which lost 0 bases and 4 bases, there was a span of 9 bases. This CDR3 is 15 amino acids long. Germline V CDR1 and CDR2: MNHEY, SVGAGI. The CDR3 is CASSYSSPGTGELFF. DNA of the CDR3: TGTGCCAGCAGTTACTCTAGCCCAGGCACCGGGGAGCTGTTTTTT.

This sequence joins TRBV9 and TRBJ2-4; 8 bases align to TRBD2. CDR1 is SGDLS and CDR2 is YYNGEE in the germline V gene. This CDR3 comprises 12 residues. Trimming took 3 bases from V and 8 from J; bases not matched to a gene: 1. The DNA for the CDR3 is TGTGCCAGCAGCGCCGGGGGGGACATTCAGTACTTC. Translating gives CASSAGGDIQYF. Full variable domain (missing parts from reference TRBV9 and TRBJ2-4): DSGVTQTPKHLITATGQRVTLRCSPRSGDLSVYWYQQSLDQGLQFLIQYYNGEERAKGNILERFSAQQFPDLHSELNLSSLELGDSALYFCASSAGGDIQYFGAGTRLSVL.

The chain is built from TRBV5-4 and TRBJ2-7; maybe TRBD2 (5 bases). The germline V and J ends were trimmed by 4 bases and 6 bases, with 14 bases remaining between them. CDR3 length equals 13 residues. Germline V gives CDR1 SGHNT, CDR2 YYREEE (reference sequence). The CDR3 spells CASSISVGSEQYF. The CDR3 nucleotides read TGTGCCAGCAGCATTTCTGTAGGGAGCGAGCAGTACTTC.

The chain combines TRBV11-2 with TRBJ2-5; 8 bases agree with TRBD1. CDR1 SGHAT and CDR2 FQNNGV come from the germline V gene. Unmatched junction bases numbered 5, after V lost 5 bases and J lost 3 bases. This CDR3 comprises 14 residues. The CDR3: CASSEGQVKETQYF. The CDR3 nucleotides are TGTGCCAGCAGCGAGGGACAGGTTAAAGAGACCCAGTACTTC.

This clonotype was counted at least ten times. The rearrangement uses TRBV12-5 and TRBJ1-1, with D unresolved. The CDR3 sequence is 15 residues long. Trimming left V 0 bases short and J 3 bases short, with 11 bases between. CDR1 is LGHNT and CDR2 is FRNRAP in the germline V gene. CDR3 coding DNA: TGTGCTAGTGGTTTGGTTATAGGGAAGGACACTGAAGCTTTCTTT. As protein: CASGLVIGKDTEAFF.

This clonotype showed up many times. The chain couples TRBV6-1 to TRBJ2-3; no clear D gene. The CDR3 extends over 17 amino acids. V was clipped by 1 base and J by 2 bases, with 16 bases between them. Germline values: CDR1 MNHNS, CDR2 SASEGT. In nucleotides, the CDR3 is TGTGCCAGCAGTGAAGGGATGGTAGGGATGACCACAGATACGCAGTATTTT. Amino acid sequence: CASSEGMVGMTTDTQYF.

This chain connects TRBV5-5 to TRBJ1-1, with unresolved D. V shed 0 bases and J shed 1 base, with 13 bases lying between them. The CDR3 extends over 16 amino acids. CDR1 and CDR2 (germline): SGHKS, YYEKEE (reference sequence). CDR3 sequence (DNA): TGTGCCAGCAGCTTGGAGGTTTGGGCGGGGAACACTGAAGCTTTCTTT. It translates to CASSLEVWAGNTEAFF.

V and J are TRBV6-4 and TRBJ2-1; a weak D match, TRBD2 (6 bases). Germline V gene sequence: CDR1 MRHNA, CDR2 SNTAGT. Between the trimmed V and J ends, which lost 5 bases and 8 bases, there was a span of 10 bases. The CDR3 runs to 12 residues. The CDR3 DNA reads TGTGCCAGCAGTTCTAGCGTCGATGAGCAGTTCTTC. Protein: CASSSSVDEQFF.

This clonotype was seen a single time. The J gene is TRBJ2-2, the V gene TRBV6-2 or TRBV6-3; D ambiguous. Trimming shortened V by 2 bases and J by 6 bases, and 7 bases separated the two germline ends. The CDR3 sequence is 13 residues long. Germline CDR1 reads MNHEY; CDR2 reads SVGEGT. The CDR3 DNA reads as TGTGCCAGCAGTTACATAGCAGCCGGGGAGCTGTTTTTT. Translation gives CASSYIAAGELFF.